These 30 T cell receptor beta chains came from one sample sequenced in a study of untreated major depressive disorder. Generated by immunoSEQ multiplex PCR, the TCRdb table keeps only in-frame clones and is missing some. The sample records tens of thousands of clones, approximately 92% being singletons. Sequenced input: CD4+ T cells from PBMCs. These receptors were collected from a man under 40 in good health.

CDR3 in amino acids: CAWTWDSLNEKLFF. CDR3 coding DNA: TGTGCCTGGACCTGGGACAGTTTAAATGAAAAACTGTTTTTT. V and J are TRBV30 and TRBJ1-4, with TRBD1 identical over 7 bases. Germline-derived CDR1 and CDR2 are GTSNPN and SVGIG (reference sequence). The CDR3 covers 14 residues. The V segment lost 4 bases and the J segment 5 bases; nucleotides outside the gene matches: 7.

The J gene is TRBJ1-5, the V gene TRBV29-1; D may be TRBD1 (5 bases). Germline assignment: CDR1 SQVTM and CDR2 ANQGSEA. This CDR3 region has 15 residues. The V end lost 4 bases, the J end lost 0 bases, and 13 bases lay between the germline ends. DNA of the CDR3: TGCAGCGTTGTAACCGGGGGAGCTAGCAATCAGCCCCAGCATTTT. Translating it yields CSVVTGGASNQPQHF.

The chain couples TRBV10-3 to TRBJ1-5, with a possible D match to TRBD1 (5 bases). The CDR3 length is 14 residues. Deletions cut 6 bases from V and 4 bases from J, with 13 bases between. Germline loops: CDR1 ENHRY, CDR2 SYGVKD. The CDR3 spells CAISQGVGNQPQHF. The CDR3, as DNA: TGTGCCATCAGCCAAGGGGTAGGGAATCAGCCCCAGCATTTT.

The rearrangement uses TRBV5-4 and TRBJ2-1; 7 bases agree with TRBD2. V lost 4 bases, J lost 2 bases, and 6 bases stayed unmatched. Germline CDR1 SGHNT, CDR2 YYREEE (reference sequence). The CDR3 contains 15 residues. Written as DNA, the CDR3 is TGTGCCAGCAGCGCTAGCGGAAGGACCTACAATGAGCAGTTCTTC. Translated, it gives CASSASGRTYNEQFF.

The chain is built from TRBV6-6 and TRBJ1-5; D ambiguous. The germline gives CDR1 MNHNY, CDR2 SVGAGI (reference sequence). V was clipped by 2 bases and J by 4 bases, with 6 bases between them. The CDR3 sequence is 13 residues long. CDR3 in amino acids: CASSYTGNQPQHF. CDR3 sequence (DNA): TGTGCCAGCAGTTACACCGGGAATCAGCCCCAGCATTTT.

The gene calls are TRBV7-7 and TRBJ2-6; no definite D call. The CDR3 is 16 amino acids. In germline, CDR1 is SSHAT, CDR2 FNYEAQ (reference sequence). Trimming cost V 5 bases and J 0 bases, with 11 bases left between them. The CDR3 nucleotides are TGTGCCAGCAGCCCGGGCCAATCCTCTGGGGCCAACGTCCTGACTTTC. Translated: CASSPGQSSGANVLTF.

V is TRBV7-2 and J is TRBJ2-4; D possibly matches TRBD1 or TRBD2 (5 bases each). V lost 4 bases and J 9 bases, leaving 13 bases between the germline ends. Germline CDR1 and CDR2: SGHTA and FQGNSA. This CDR3 has 13 residues. For the CDR3, the DNA is TGTGCCAGCAGCTCGTTCGAGGGGACCATTCAGTACTTC. This codes for CASSSFEGTIQYF.

The gene calls are TRBV12-5 and TRBJ2-2; D unclear. The CDR3 sequence is 13 residues long. The V gene lost 2 bases and the J gene lost 6 bases, with 7 bases spanning the gap. CDR1 and CDR2 from the germline V gene are LGHNT and FRNRAP. The CDR3 reads CASGLSAPGELFF. The CDR3 DNA sequence: TGTGCTAGTGGTTTGTCGGCCCCCGGGGAGCTGTTTTTT.

The chain recombines TRBV5-1 with TRBJ2-7; D remains unclear. This CDR3 is 13 amino acids long. V lost 0 bases, J lost 4 bases, and 8 bases lay in between. Germline values: CDR1 SGHRS, CDR2 YFSETQ. The CDR3 DNA reads as TGCGCCAGCAGCTTGGACACTACATACGAGCAGTACTTC. It codes for CASSLDTTYEQYF.

The chain employs TRBV7-9 and TRBJ1-2, with D unresolved. The V end lost 0 bases, the J end lost 3 bases, and 17 bases lay between the germline ends. The germline CDR1 and CDR2 sequences are SEHNR and FQNEAQ (reference sequence). The CDR3 extends over 17 amino acids. The CDR3 DNA follows: TGTGCCAGCAGCTTAGCCCTCGGGGTGTCCGTGGACTATGGCTACACCTTC. Translating gives CASSLALGVSVDYGYTF. Full variable domain (remainder filled in from reference TRBV7-9 and TRBJ1-2): DTGVSQNPRHKITKRGQNVTFRCDPISEHNRLYWYRQTLGQGPEFLTYFQNEAQLEKSRLLSDRFSAERPKGSFSTLEIQRTEQGDSAMYLCASSLALGVSVDYGYTFGSGTRLTVV.

The V gene is TRBV11-1, the J gene TRBJ1-5; D is unresolved. The CDR3 runs 13 residues. Trimming took 1 base from V and 4 from J, leaving 5 bases between them. CDR1 and CDR2 from the germline V gene are SGHAT and FQDESV (reference sequence). CDR3 region: CASSLESNQPQHF. The CDR3 bases are TGTGCCAGCAGCTTAGAGAGTAATCAGCCCCAGCATTTT. The whole variable domain, remainder taken from reference TRBV11-1 and TRBJ1-5, is EAEVAQSPRYKITEKSQAVAFWCDPISGHATLYWYRQILGQGPELLVQFQDESVVDDSQLPKDRFSAERLKGVDSTLKIQPAELGDSAMYLCASSLESNQPQHFGDGTRLSIL.

This clone was found once. The chain combines TRBV4-1 with TRBJ2-3; D perhaps matches TRBD2 (5 bases). Germline lookup yields CDR1 MGHRA and CDR2 YSYEKL. The V and J ends lost 1 base and 10 bases respectively, with 15 bases between them. This CDR3 region has 14 residues. DNA of the CDR3: TGCGCCAGCAGCCAAGTCCAGGACTTGGCACCGCAGTATTTT. Amino acid sequence: CASSQVQDLAPQYF.

The CDR3 spells CASSVRGQGSDTQYF. The CDR3 DNA reads TGTGCCAGCAGTGTCCGGGGACAGGGGTCAGATACGCAGTATTTT. The chain recombines TRBV28 with TRBJ2-3; 10 nucleotides agree with TRBD1. The CDR3 loop spans 15 amino acids. Trimming took 5 bases from V and 4 from J; bases not matched to a gene: 6. From germline, CDR1 is MDHEN and CDR2 SYDVKM. The variable domain in full, completed from reference TRBV28 and TRBJ2-3, reads DVKVTQSSRYLVKRTGEKVFLECVQDMDHENMFWYRQDPGLGLRLIYFSYDVKMKEKGDIPEGYSVSREKKERFSLILESASTNQTSMYLCASSVRGQGSDTQYFGPGTRLTVL.

V usage is TRBV18 and J usage is TRBJ2-3; 7 nucleotides match TRBD1. The J segment lost 5 bases and the V segment lost 6 bases, leaving 8 bases of the junction unmatched. The germline gives CDR1 KGHSH, CDR2 LQKENI. The CDR3 sequence is 14 residues long. The CDR3 loop reads CASSLRGLGDTQYF. DNA of the CDR3: TGTGCCAGCTCCCTCAGGGGGTTGGGAGATACGCAGTATTTT.

CDR3: CASSLLDRLTEQFF. The CDR3, as DNA: TGTGCCAGCAGTTTACTCGACAGGCTCACTGAGCAGTTCTTC. The chain recombines TRBV28 with TRBJ2-1; TRBD1 might be the D (6 bases). The CDR3 is 14 amino acids. V lost 2 bases, J lost 9 bases, and 14 bases lay in between. Germline V gene lookup returns CDR1 MDHEN and CDR2 SYDVKM.

This clone was counted once. The chain uses TRBV6-5 and TRBJ2-7, with a tentative D call TRBD2 (6 bases). The CDR3 is 13 amino acids. The germline gives CDR1 MNHEY, CDR2 SVGAGI. The V end was cut by 4 bases, the J end by 6 bases, with 13 bases between. In DNA form, the CDR3 reads TGTGCCAGCAGTTCCCCGGGGACTGGCGAGCAGTACTTC. Amino acid sequence: CASSSPGTGEQYF.

This clone was recorded once. V is TRBV4-3 and J is TRBJ2-2; D gene unclear. The CDR3 is 16 amino acids. Germline CDR1 LGHNA, CDR2 YSLEER. V shed 0 bases and J shed 1 base, with 9 bases lying between them. The CDR3 nucleotides read TGCGCCAGCAGCCAAGATACTGGTGTGAACACCGGGGAGCTGTTTTTT. This encodes CASSQDTGVNTGELFF.

The chain has TRBV5-1 and TRBJ2-7; 11 nucleotides line up with TRBD2. There are 16 residues in the CDR3. V gave up 1 base and J gave up 5 bases; unmatched junction bases: 8. The germline V gene encodes CDR1 SGHRS and CDR2 YFSETQ. CDR3 coding DNA: TGCGCCAGCAGCTTGATACCTAGCGGGAGGAGCGACGAGCAGTACTTC. Amino acids: CASSLIPSGRSDEQYF. The full variable domain, with the rest looked up from reference TRBV5-1 and TRBJ2-7, is KAGVTQTPRYLIKTRGQQVTLSCSPISGHRSVSWYQQTPGQGLQFLFEYFSETQRNKGNFPGRFSGRQFSNSRSEMNVSTLELGDSALYLCASSLIPSGRSDEQYFGPGTRLTVT.

The chain employs TRBV27 and TRBJ2-6; D ambiguous. V was cut by 5 bases and J by 0 bases, with 8 bases left in between. Germline V CDR1 and CDR2: MNHEY, SMNVEV (reference sequence). This CDR3 region has 15 residues. The CDR3 spells CASSPHNSGANVLTF. The CDR3 nucleotides are TGTGCCAGCAGTCCCCATAACTCTGGGGCCAACGTCCTGACTTTC.

The V gene is TRBV7-7, the J gene TRBJ2-2, with 10 nucleotides matching TRBD2. The CDR3 is 17 residues long. The V segment lost 3 bases and the J segment 4 bases; nucleotides outside the gene matches: 8. The V gene's germline CDR1 is SSHAT and CDR2 FNYEAQ (reference sequence). In DNA form, the CDR3 reads TGTGCCAGCAGCTTGGCTAGCGGGAGTCGAGGCACCGGGGAGCTGTTTTTT. Amino acid sequence: CASSLASGSRGTGELFF.

The gene calls are TRBV7-9 and TRBJ1-2; D gene uncertain. The germline V gene encodes CDR1 SEHNR and CDR2 FQNEAQ (reference sequence). V was trimmed by 0 bases and J by 4 bases, leaving 6 bases between them. The CDR3 contains 13 residues. The chain's CDR3 is CASSLAGSYGYTF. Written as DNA, the CDR3 is TGTGCCAGCAGCTTAGCGGGCAGCTATGGCTACACCTTC.

The gene calls are TRBV5-4 and TRBJ2-2, with D possibly matching TRBD2 (5 bases). The length of the CDR3 is 17 residues. CDR1 is SGHNT and CDR2 is YYREEE in the germline V gene (reference sequence). Trimming removed 4 bases from V and 7 bases from J, with 23 bases in between. CDR3 DNA sequence: TGTGCCAGCAGCCCCGGCAAAAAGAGGGAGCTCGGCGGGGAGCTGTTTTTT. Translating gives CASSPGKKRELGGELFF.

The genes are TRBV29-1 and TRBJ1-1; the D gene is possibly TRBD1 (6 bases). Trimming cost V 4 bases and J 0 bases, with 15 bases left between them. The CDR3 covers 15 residues. CDR1 is SQVTM and CDR2 is ANQGSEA in the germline V gene. In nucleotides, the CDR3 is TGCAGCGTTGTTTTCGGGGGCGTCATGAACACTGAAGCTTTCTTT. Amino acids: CSVVFGGVMNTEAFF.

This rearrangement joins TRBV10-3 to TRBJ1-4; 11 bases align to TRBD1. The length of the CDR3 is 15 residues. CDR1 ENHRY and CDR2 SYGVKD come from the germline V gene. V lost 3 bases and J lost 7; bases outside the gene matches: 4. The CDR3 coding sequence is TGTGCCATCAGTGATGGGACAGGGGGTTTTGAAAAACTGTTTTTT. Encoded protein: CAISDGTGGFEKLFF.

The chain uses TRBV5-4 and TRBJ2-7; D is perhaps TRBD1 or TRBD2 (5 bases each). CDR3 length: 16 amino acids. Germline CDR1 is SGHNT and CDR2 is YYREEE (reference sequence). The germline V and J ends were trimmed by 0 bases and 0 bases, with 13 bases remaining between them. The CDR3 region is CASSLGWGLSSYEQYF. The CDR3 DNA is TGTGCCAGCAGCTTGGGCTGGGGGTTGAGCTCCTACGAGCAGTACTTC.

This rearrangement joins TRBV20-1 to TRBJ1-1; D uncertain. Germline CDR1 is DFQATT and CDR2 is SNEGSKA (reference sequence). The CDR3 sequence is 11 residues long. V dropped 3 bases and J dropped 7 bases, with 9 bases sitting between them. The CDR3 region is CSASSALEAFF. For the CDR3, the DNA is TGCAGTGCTAGCTCGGCTCTTGAAGCTTTCTTT.

The chain uses TRBV25-1 and TRBJ1-2; possible D gene TRBD1, 5 bases. The CDR3 extends over 14 amino acids. Trimming stripped 5 bases from V and 3 bases from J, with 13 bases between. Looked up from germline, CDR1 is MGHDK and CDR2 is SYGVNS. Written as DNA, the CDR3 is TGTGCCAGCAGTCAAACCGGGACTGACTATGGCTACACCTTC. This encodes CASSQTGTDYGYTF.

J is TRBJ2-6 and V is TRBV6-5; D perhaps matches TRBD1 (6 bases). The CDR3 is 15 residues long. Germline CDR1 reads MNHEY; CDR2 reads SVGAGI. V lost 8 bases to trimming and J lost 4 bases, with 15 bases between them. The CDR3 DNA sequence: TGTGCCAGCCCGGACAGCCATCGAGGGGCCAACGTCCTGACTTTC. Protein product: CASPDSHRGANVLTF.

V and J are TRBV30 and TRBJ2-3; TRBD1 is a possible D gene (5 bases). The CDR3 totals 12 residues. In germline, CDR1 is GTSNPN, CDR2 SVGIG (reference sequence). Trimming took 2 bases from V and 6 from J, leaving 9 bases between them. The CDR3 reads CAWSLGADTQYF. The CDR3 DNA follows: TGTGCCTGGAGTTTAGGGGCGGATACGCAGTATTTT.

The V call is TRBV5-1, the J call TRBJ1-5; tentatively, D is TRBD1 (5 bases). In germline, CDR1 is SGHRS, CDR2 YFSETQ. The CDR3 length is 13 residues. The V end was cut by 4 bases, the J end by 3 bases, with 8 bases between. The CDR3 protein is CASSTDTNQPQHF. In DNA, the CDR3 is TGCGCCAGCAGCACGGACACCAATCAGCCCCAGCATTTT.